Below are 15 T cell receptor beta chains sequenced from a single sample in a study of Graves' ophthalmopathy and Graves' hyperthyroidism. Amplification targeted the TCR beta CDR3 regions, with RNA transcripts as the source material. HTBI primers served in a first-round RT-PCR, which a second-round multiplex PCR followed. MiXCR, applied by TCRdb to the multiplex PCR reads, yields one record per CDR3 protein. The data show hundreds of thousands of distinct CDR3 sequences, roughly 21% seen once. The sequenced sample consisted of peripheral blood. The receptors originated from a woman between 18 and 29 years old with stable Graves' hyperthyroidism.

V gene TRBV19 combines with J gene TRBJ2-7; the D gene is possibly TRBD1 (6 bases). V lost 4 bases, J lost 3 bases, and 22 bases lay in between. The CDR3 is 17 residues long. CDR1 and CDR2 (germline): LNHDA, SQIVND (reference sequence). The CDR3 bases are TGTGCCAGTAGTACCCCTCTTTGGGACAATTCGGGCTACGAGCAGTACTTC. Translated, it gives CASSTPLWDNSGYEQYF.

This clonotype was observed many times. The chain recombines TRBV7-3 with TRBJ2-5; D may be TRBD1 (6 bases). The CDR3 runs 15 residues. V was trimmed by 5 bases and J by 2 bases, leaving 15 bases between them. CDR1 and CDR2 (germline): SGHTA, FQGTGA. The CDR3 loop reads CASSHRENVQETQYF. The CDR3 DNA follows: TGTGCCAGCAGCCACAGGGAGAATGTACAAGAGACCCAGTACTTC.

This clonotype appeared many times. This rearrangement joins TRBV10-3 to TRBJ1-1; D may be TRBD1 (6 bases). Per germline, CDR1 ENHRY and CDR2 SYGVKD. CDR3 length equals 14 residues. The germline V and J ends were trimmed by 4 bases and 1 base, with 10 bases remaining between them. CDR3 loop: CAISGSTGNTEAFF. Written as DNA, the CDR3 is TGTGCCATCAGTGGGTCGACAGGGAACACTGAAGCTTTCTTT.

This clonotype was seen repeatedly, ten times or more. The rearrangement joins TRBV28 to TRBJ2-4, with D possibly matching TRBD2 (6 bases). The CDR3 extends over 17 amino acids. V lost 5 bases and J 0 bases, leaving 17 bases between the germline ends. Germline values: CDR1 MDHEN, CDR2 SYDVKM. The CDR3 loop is CASSRPLAVIAKNIQYF. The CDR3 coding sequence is TGTGCCAGCAGTCGCCCGTTAGCGGTAATAGCCAAAAACATTCAGTACTTC.

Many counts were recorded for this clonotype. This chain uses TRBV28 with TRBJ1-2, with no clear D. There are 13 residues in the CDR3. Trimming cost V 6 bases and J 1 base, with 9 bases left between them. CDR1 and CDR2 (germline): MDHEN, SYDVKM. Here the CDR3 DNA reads TGTGCCAGCAGCGAGGCCATTAACTATGGCTACACCTTC. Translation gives CASSEAINYGYTF.

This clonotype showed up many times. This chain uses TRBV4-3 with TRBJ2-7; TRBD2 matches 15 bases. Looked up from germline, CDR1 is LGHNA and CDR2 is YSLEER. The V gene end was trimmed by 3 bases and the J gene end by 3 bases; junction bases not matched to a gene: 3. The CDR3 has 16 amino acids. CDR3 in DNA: TGCGCCAGCAGCCAGGAGGGACTAGCGGGAGGCTACGAGCAGTACTTC. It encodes CASSQEGLAGGYEQYF.

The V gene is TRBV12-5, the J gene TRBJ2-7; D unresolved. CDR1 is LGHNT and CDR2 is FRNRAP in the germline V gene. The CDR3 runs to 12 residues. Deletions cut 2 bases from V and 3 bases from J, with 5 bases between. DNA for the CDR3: TGTGCTAGTGGTTTGACCAGCTACGAGCAGTACTTC. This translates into CASGLTSYEQYF.

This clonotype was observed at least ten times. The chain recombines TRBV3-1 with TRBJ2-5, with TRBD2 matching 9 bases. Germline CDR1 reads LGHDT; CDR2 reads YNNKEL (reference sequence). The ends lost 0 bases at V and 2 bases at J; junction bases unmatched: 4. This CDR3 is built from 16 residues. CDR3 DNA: TGTGCCAGCAGCCAAGAACTAGCGGGTTATCAAGAGACCCAGTACTTC. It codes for CASSQELAGYQETQYF.

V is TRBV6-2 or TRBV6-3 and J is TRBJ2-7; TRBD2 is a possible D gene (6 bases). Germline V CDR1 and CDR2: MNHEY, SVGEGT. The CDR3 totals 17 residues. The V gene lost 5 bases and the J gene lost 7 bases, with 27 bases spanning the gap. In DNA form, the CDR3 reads TGTGCCAGCAGTCACCAGATTGCGGCGGGGATCGCTTTGGAGCAGTACTTC. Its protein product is CASSHQIAAGIALEQYF.

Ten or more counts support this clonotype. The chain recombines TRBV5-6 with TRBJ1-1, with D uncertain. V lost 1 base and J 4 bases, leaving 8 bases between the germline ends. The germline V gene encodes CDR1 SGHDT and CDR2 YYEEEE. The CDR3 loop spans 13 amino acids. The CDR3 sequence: CASSLWTSTEAFF. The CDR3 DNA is TGTGCCAGCAGCTTGTGGACCTCCACTGAAGCTTTCTTT.

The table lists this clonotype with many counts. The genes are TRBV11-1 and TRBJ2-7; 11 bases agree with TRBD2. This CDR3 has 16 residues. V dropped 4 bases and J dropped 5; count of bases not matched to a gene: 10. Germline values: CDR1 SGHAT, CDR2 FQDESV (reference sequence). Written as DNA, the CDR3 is TGTGCCAGCAGCTCCACTAGCGGGAGTTTGGTCCACGAGCAGTACTTC. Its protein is CASSSTSGSLVHEQYF.

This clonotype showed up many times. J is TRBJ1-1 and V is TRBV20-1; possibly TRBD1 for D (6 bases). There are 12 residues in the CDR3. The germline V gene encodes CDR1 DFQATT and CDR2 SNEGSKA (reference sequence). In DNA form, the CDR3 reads TGCAGCGTCCTGTACAGGGACACTGAAGCTTTCTTT. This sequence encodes CSVLYRDTEAFF.

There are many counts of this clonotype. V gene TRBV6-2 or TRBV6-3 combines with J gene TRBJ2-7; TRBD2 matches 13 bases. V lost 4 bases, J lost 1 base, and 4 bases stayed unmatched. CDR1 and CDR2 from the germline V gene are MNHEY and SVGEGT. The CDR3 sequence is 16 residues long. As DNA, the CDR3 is TGTGCCAGCAGTTGGAGACTAGCGGGAGGTTCCTACGAGCAGTACTTC. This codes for CASSWRLAGGSYEQYF.

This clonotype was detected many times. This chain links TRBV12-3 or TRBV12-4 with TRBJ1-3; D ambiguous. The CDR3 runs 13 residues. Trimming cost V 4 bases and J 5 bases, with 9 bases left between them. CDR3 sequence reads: CASSSGIRNTIYF. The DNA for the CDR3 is TGTGCCAGCAGTTCCGGGATTCGAAACACCATATATTTT.

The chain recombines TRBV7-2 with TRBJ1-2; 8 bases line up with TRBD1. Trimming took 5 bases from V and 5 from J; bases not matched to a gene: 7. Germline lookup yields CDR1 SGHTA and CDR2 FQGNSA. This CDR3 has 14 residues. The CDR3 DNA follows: TGTGCCAGCAGCACCTCGACAGGGGCTTATGGCTACACCTTC. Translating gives CASSTSTGAYGYTF.